This passage covers 4 T cell receptor beta chains from one sample sequenced in a study of T cell repertoires in cytomegalovirus infection. Using its own MiXCR run on the reads, TCRdb lists one record per CDR3 protein. The sample has fewer than 200,000 distinct CDR3 sequences; approximately 19% are singletons. Sequenced input: PBMCs. The receptors come from a human donor in good health (CMV status not recorded). Some clones in this sample may be carry-over from other donors' samples.

This clonotype was observed a handful of times. V is TRBV20-1 and J is TRBJ2-5; 8 bases match TRBD2. With V trimmed by 1 base and J by 2 bases, 6 bases remained unmatched. In germline, CDR1 is DFQATT, CDR2 SNEGSKA (reference sequence). This CDR3 contains 15 residues. The CDR3 protein is CSARVPGGPQETQYF. In DNA form, the CDR3 reads TGCAGTGCTAGAGTCCCGGGAGGGCCTCAAGAGACCCAGTACTTC.

The chain employs TRBV7-3 and TRBJ2-7; 10 bases fit TRBD2. The ends lost 0 bases at V and 3 bases at J; junction bases unmatched: 2. CDR3 length: 15 amino acids. Per germline, CDR1 SGHTA and CDR2 FQGTGA. This chain's CDR3 is CASSLTASGSYEQYF. The DNA of the CDR3 is TGTGCCAGCAGCTTAACGGCTAGCGGGAGCTACGAGCAGTACTTC.

The chain is built from TRBV7-9 and TRBJ2-3, with TRBD2 matching over 11 bases. CDR3 size: 16 residues. J lost 2 bases, V lost 2 bases, and 3 bases had no gene match. CDR1 and CDR2 (germline): SEHNR, FQNEAQ (reference sequence). The CDR3 DNA follows: TGTGCCAGCAGCTTACTAGCGGGAGGCCTCACAGATACGCAGTATTTT. Protein sequence: CASSLLAGGLTDTQYF.

This clonotype was observed at least ten times. The rearrangement uses TRBV7-2 and TRBJ2-5, with D tentatively TRBD2 (5 bases). Per the germline V gene, CDR1 is SGHTA and CDR2 is FQGNSA. V lost 1 base, J lost 4 bases, and 13 bases lay in between. There are 15 residues in the CDR3. The CDR3 loop is CASSLGDMGRETQYF. Here the CDR3 DNA reads TGTGCCAGCAGCTTAGGTGATATGGGGAGAGAGACCCAGTACTTC.